The rows below give T cell receptor beta chains drawn from one sample of a study of blood T cell repertoires in COVID-19. Libraries were prepared by immunoSEQ multiplex PCR; TCRdb keeps only in-frame clonotypes and omits some of them. Of about 51,000 clones listed, around 93% were seen once; the top ten hold approximately 3%. Sequenced: peripheral blood. These receptors all stem from a man aged 50-60 years with acute or convalescent COVID-19. The CDR3 runs from the conserved cysteine through the conserved F or W. The D gene is left open where the match is weak. Where a row states a size, it is once, few, many or the class of an expanded clone; other rows omit it.

d_gene	v_gene	abundance	len	j_gene	CDR3nt	CDR3aa
TRBD1	TRBV28	.	14	TRBJ1-2	TGTGCCAGCAGTGGACAGGGGGCGGACTATGGCTACACCTTC	CASSGQGADYGYTF
.	TRBV5-1	.	15	TRBJ1-1	TGCGCCAGCAGCTTGGCCTTTGAGGCGAACACTGAAGCTTTCTTT	CASSLAFEANTEAFF
TRBD1	TRBV11-2	.	12	TRBJ2-2	TGTGCCAGCACCACAGGGGTCGGGGAGCTGTTTTTT	CASTTGVGELFF
.	TRBV30	once	17	TRBJ1-1	TGTGCCTGGATCAAGCCAGGACTGGGTTTGACATACACTGAAGCTTTCTTT	CAWIKPGLGLTYTEAFF
.	TRBV11-2	once	13	TRBJ1-2	TGTGCCAGCAGCGCGACAGGCGCCTATGGCTACACCTTC	CASSATGAYGYTF
.	TRBV5-1	.	15	TRBJ2-3	TGCGCCAGCAGCTTTAACGGTCGTAGTGAAGATACGCAGTATTTT	CASSFNGRSEDTQYF
TRBD1	TRBV28	medium-sized	15	TRBJ2-3	TGTGCCAGCACCCTTGGGACAGGGAACACAGATACGCAGTATTTT	CASTLGTGNTDTQYF
.	TRBV20-1	few	14	TRBJ2-2	TGCAGTGCTAGTTCGGGGGCGAACACCGGGGAGCTGTTTTTT	CSASSGANTGELFF
TRBD2	TRBV6-4	.	15	TRBJ2-3	TGTGCCAAGTTCACCTTAGCGGGGGGGCGGGATACGCAGTATTTT	CAKFTLAGGRDTQYF
.	TRBV29-1	.	16	TRBJ2-1	TGCAGCGACATGGGGGCGAAGGATGACTCCTACAATGAGCAGTTCTTC	CSDMGAKDDSYNEQFF
.	TRBV2	.	15	TRBJ2-1	TGTGCCAGCAGGGCGGGGGCCAACTCCTACAATGAGCAGTTCTTC	CASRAGANSYNEQFF
TRBD2	TRBV5-4	once	14	TRBJ2-1	TGTGCCAGCAGCCCCACCGGGACTAGCGATGAGCAGTTCTTC	CASSPTGTSDEQFF
.	TRBV5-1	.	13	TRBJ2-5	TGCGCCAGCAGCACCGGGGGTGGTGAGACCCAGTACTTC	CASSTGGGETQYF